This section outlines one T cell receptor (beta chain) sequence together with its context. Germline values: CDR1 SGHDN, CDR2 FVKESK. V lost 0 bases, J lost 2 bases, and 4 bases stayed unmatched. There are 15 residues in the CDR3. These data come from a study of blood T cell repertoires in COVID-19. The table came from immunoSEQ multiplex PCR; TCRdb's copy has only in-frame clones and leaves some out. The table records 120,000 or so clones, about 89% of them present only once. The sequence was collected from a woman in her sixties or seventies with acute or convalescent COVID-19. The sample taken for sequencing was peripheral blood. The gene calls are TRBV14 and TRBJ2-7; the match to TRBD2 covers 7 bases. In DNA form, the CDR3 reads TGTGCCAGCAGCCAAGATATCGGACTAGCCTACGAGCAGTACTTC. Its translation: CASSQDIGLAYEQYF.